A selection of T cell receptor beta chains follows, all from one sample in a study of blood T cell repertoires in COVID-19. Produced via immunoSEQ multiplex PCR; TCRdb's table is partial and in-frame only. The profile covers about 260,000 clones, with roughly 90% appearing a single time and nearly 2% taken by the ten largest. Material: peripheral blood. Receptor source: a man aged 30 to 39 with active or convalescent COVID-19. CDR3s include the opening cysteine and the closing phenylalanine or tryptophan. A D gene is named only where the DNA matches it firmly. Part of the rows lack a size; the others show once, few, many or a class for expanded clones.

cdr3_aa: CASSTSSSGGYEQYF
cdr3_nt: TGTGCCAGTAGTACCTCATCTAGCGGGGGCTACGAGCAGTACTTC
clone_size: -
v_call: TRBV19
cdr3_length: 15
d_call: TRBD2
j_call: TRBJ2-7

cdr3_aa: CASARDRNTEAFF
cdr3_nt: TGTGCCAGCGCCCGGGACAGGAACACTGAAGCTTTCTTT
clone_size: -
v_call: TRBV27
cdr3_length: 13
d_call: TRBD1
j_call: TRBJ1-1

cdr3_aa: CAREGKRLRDRLHLNYTF
cdr3_nt: TGTGCCAGGGAGGGGAAACGCCTGAGGGATAGGCTTCATTTAAACTACACCTTC
clone_size: once
v_call: TRBV7-5
cdr3_length: 18
d_call: -
j_call: TRBJ1-2

cdr3_aa: CASSFDRVTDTQYF
cdr3_nt: TGTGCCAGCAGCTTTGACAGGGTGACAGATACGCAGTATTTT
clone_size: -
v_call: TRBV5-4
cdr3_length: 14
d_call: TRBD1
j_call: TRBJ2-3

cdr3_aa: CSVPGTGYNVLTF
cdr3_nt: TGCAGCGTCCCCGGGACAGGGTACAACGTCCTGACTTTC
clone_size: once
v_call: TRBV29-1
cdr3_length: 13
d_call: TRBD1
j_call: TRBJ2-6

cdr3_aa: CASSSTQARNSPLHF
cdr3_nt: TGTGCCAGCAGCTCGACACAGGCTAGAAATTCACCCCTCCACTTT
clone_size: -
v_call: TRBV11-3
cdr3_length: 15
d_call: -
j_call: TRBJ1-6

cdr3_aa: CASSPQGGETQYF
cdr3_nt: TGTGCCAGCTCACCTCAGGGTGGGGAGACCCAGTACTTC
clone_size: -
v_call: TRBV18
cdr3_length: 13
d_call: -
j_call: TRBJ2-5

cdr3_aa: CATSGEGSRNQPQHF
cdr3_nt: TGTGCCACCAGTGGAGAAGGTTCGCGCAATCAGCCCCAGCATTTT
clone_size: -
v_call: TRBV15
cdr3_length: 15
d_call: -
j_call: TRBJ1-5

cdr3_aa: CSVQGTEAFF
cdr3_nt: TGCAGCGTTCAGGGTACTGAAGCTTTCTTT
clone_size: -
v_call: TRBV29-1
cdr3_length: 10
d_call: -
j_call: TRBJ1-1

cdr3_aa: CASSRRATNEKLFF
cdr3_nt: TGTGCCAGCAGCCGGAGGGCAACTAATGAAAAACTGTTTTTT
clone_size: -
v_call: TRBV3-1/TRBV3-2
cdr3_length: 14
d_call: -
j_call: TRBJ1-4

cdr3_aa: CASSLRDSEINF
cdr3_nt: TGTGCCAGCAGCTTAAGGGACAGCGAGATCAACTTC
clone_size: -
v_call: TRBV11-3
cdr3_length: 12
d_call: TRBD1
j_call: TRBJ1-2

cdr3_aa: CASSPNVAGVSGNTIYF
cdr3_nt: TGTGCCAGCAGTCCCAATGTGGCAGGGGTGTCTGGAAACACCATATATTTT
clone_size: -
v_call: TRBV5-4
cdr3_length: 17
d_call: -
j_call: TRBJ1-3

cdr3_aa: CASAGLAGINTGELFF
cdr3_nt: TGTGCCAGCGCTGGACTAGCGGGGATAAACACCGGGGAGCTGTTTTTT
clone_size: -
v_call: TRBV19
cdr3_length: 16
d_call: TRBD2
j_call: TRBJ2-2

cdr3_aa: CASSLGSQRGQYF
cdr3_nt: TGTGCCAGCAGTTTAGGGTCCCAACGGGGCCAGTACTTC
clone_size: many
v_call: TRBV12-3/TRBV12-4
cdr3_length: 13
d_call: -
j_call: TRBJ2-5

cdr3_aa: CASSEAFPWEGSLYSPLHF
cdr3_nt: TGTGCCAGCAGTGAAGCGTTCCCCTGGGAGGGGTCGTTATATTCACCCCTCCACTTT
clone_size: -
v_call: TRBV2
cdr3_length: 19
d_call: -
j_call: TRBJ1-6

cdr3_aa: CASSLGGSLKNIQYF
cdr3_nt: TGTGCCAGCAGCTTAGGCGGGTCTCTCAAAAACATTCAGTACTTC
clone_size: once
v_call: TRBV7-6
cdr3_length: 15
d_call: -
j_call: TRBJ2-4

cdr3_aa: CASSIDVRDRSKMNTEAFF
cdr3_nt: TGTGCCAGTAGTATAGATGTTCGAGACAGGTCAAAGATGAACACTGAAGCTTTCTTT
clone_size: -
v_call: TRBV19
cdr3_length: 19
d_call: -
j_call: TRBJ1-1

cdr3_aa: CASSLAWAGAYNEQFF
cdr3_nt: TGTGCCAGCAGCTTAGCTTGGGCCGGGGCCTACAATGAGCAGTTCTTC
clone_size: -
v_call: TRBV7-3
cdr3_length: 16
d_call: -
j_call: TRBJ2-1

cdr3_aa: CASSSIGTGRDSEAFF
cdr3_nt: TGTGCCAGCAGCTCCATAGGGACAGGACGGGATTCTGAAGCTTTCTTT
clone_size: -
v_call: TRBV13
cdr3_length: 16
d_call: TRBD1
j_call: TRBJ1-1

cdr3_aa: CASSVAGGSHGAGANVLTF
cdr3_nt: TGCGCCAGCAGCGTAGCGGGGGGCAGCCACGGGGCTGGGGCCAACGTCCTGACTTTC
clone_size: -
v_call: TRBV10-2
cdr3_length: 19
d_call: TRBD2
j_call: TRBJ2-6

cdr3_aa: CASSLDLGGGVADTQYF
cdr3_nt: TGTGCCAGCAGCTTAGATCTTGGCGGGGGGGTAGCAGATACGCAGTATTTT
clone_size: -
v_call: TRBV11-3
cdr3_length: 17
d_call: TRBD2
j_call: TRBJ2-3

cdr3_aa: CASSFPSGGGRDTQYF
cdr3_nt: TGCGCCAGCAGCTTTCCTAGCGGGGGTGGAAGAGATACGCAGTATTTT
clone_size: once
v_call: TRBV5-1
cdr3_length: 16
d_call: TRBD2
j_call: TRBJ2-3

cdr3_aa: CASSYEGQGNSPLHF
cdr3_nt: TGTGCCAGCAGTTACGAGGGACAGGGCAATTCACCCCTCCACTTT
clone_size: once
v_call: TRBV6-5
cdr3_length: 15
d_call: TRBD1
j_call: TRBJ1-6

cdr3_aa: CAGMRQFSYEQYF
cdr3_nt: TGTGCCGGAATGAGACAGTTCTCCTACGAGCAGTACTTC
clone_size: -
v_call: TRBV30
cdr3_length: 13
d_call: -
j_call: TRBJ2-7

cdr3_aa: CASSSYGTGNQPQHF
cdr3_nt: TGTGCCAGCAGCTCGTATGGGACAGGCAATCAGCCCCAGCATTTT
clone_size: -
v_call: TRBV5-4
cdr3_length: 15
d_call: TRBD1
j_call: TRBJ1-5

cdr3_aa: CASSARQGKGSTEAFF
cdr3_nt: TGTGCCAGCTCAGCTCGACAGGGAAAGGGGTCCACTGAAGCTTTCTTT
clone_size: -
v_call: TRBV18
cdr3_length: 16
d_call: TRBD1
j_call: TRBJ1-1

cdr3_aa: CANLPRGRGGFGEQFF
cdr3_nt: TGTGCCAACCTTCCCCGGGGCAGGGGAGGGTTTGGTGAGCAGTTCTTC
clone_size: -
v_call: TRBV21-1
cdr3_length: 16
d_call: -
j_call: TRBJ2-1

cdr3_aa: CASTRDKNTEAFF
cdr3_nt: TGTGCCAGCACCCGGGACAAGAACACTGAAGCTTTCTTT
clone_size: -
v_call: TRBV2
cdr3_length: 13
d_call: -
j_call: TRBJ1-1

cdr3_aa: CASSAGADTGELFF
cdr3_nt: TGCGCCAGCAGTGCAGGGGCCGACACCGGGGAGCTGTTTTTT
clone_size: -
v_call: TRBV10-1
cdr3_length: 14
d_call: -
j_call: TRBJ2-2

cdr3_aa: CASSGTDGNQPQHF
cdr3_nt: TGTGCCAGCAGTGGGACAGATGGAAATCAGCCCCAGCATTTT
clone_size: -
v_call: TRBV25-1
cdr3_length: 14
d_call: -
j_call: TRBJ1-5

cdr3_aa: CASSLPTGGAGTGELFF
cdr3_nt: TGTGCCAGCAGCTTGCCTACAGGGGGCGCAGGGACCGGGGAGCTGTTTTTT
clone_size: -
v_call: TRBV7-8
cdr3_length: 17
d_call: TRBD1
j_call: TRBJ2-2

cdr3_aa: CASRLAGTSYEQYF
cdr3_nt: TGTGCCAGCAGATTAGCGGGGACCTCCTACGAGCAGTACTTC
clone_size: -
v_call: TRBV6-5
cdr3_length: 14
d_call: TRBD2
j_call: TRBJ2-7

cdr3_aa: CASSPTRTSGGPSTDTQYF
cdr3_nt: TGTGCCAGCAGCCCTACCCGGACTAGCGGGGGGCCGAGCACAGATACGCAGTATTTT
clone_size: -
v_call: TRBV4-2
cdr3_length: 19
d_call: TRBD2
j_call: TRBJ2-3

cdr3_aa: CASSVEMWRNSPLHF
cdr3_nt: TGTGCCAGCAGCGTAGAAATGTGGAGAAATTCACCCCTCCACTTT
clone_size: -
v_call: TRBV9
cdr3_length: 15
d_call: -
j_call: TRBJ1-6

cdr3_aa: CASSNGNTEAFF
cdr3_nt: TGTGCCAGCTCCAACGGGAACACTGAAGCTTTCTTT
clone_size: once
v_call: TRBV7-9
cdr3_length: 12
d_call: -
j_call: TRBJ1-1

cdr3_aa: CASSQGAIYGYTF
cdr3_nt: TGTGCCAGCAGTCAGGGGGCGATCTATGGCTACACCTTC
clone_size: -
v_call: TRBV12-3/TRBV12-4
cdr3_length: 13
d_call: TRBD1
j_call: TRBJ1-2

cdr3_aa: CASSIQAWLDQPQHF
cdr3_nt: TGTGCCAGTAGTATCCAAGCCTGGTTGGATCAGCCCCAGCATTTT
clone_size: -
v_call: TRBV19
cdr3_length: 15
d_call: -
j_call: TRBJ1-5